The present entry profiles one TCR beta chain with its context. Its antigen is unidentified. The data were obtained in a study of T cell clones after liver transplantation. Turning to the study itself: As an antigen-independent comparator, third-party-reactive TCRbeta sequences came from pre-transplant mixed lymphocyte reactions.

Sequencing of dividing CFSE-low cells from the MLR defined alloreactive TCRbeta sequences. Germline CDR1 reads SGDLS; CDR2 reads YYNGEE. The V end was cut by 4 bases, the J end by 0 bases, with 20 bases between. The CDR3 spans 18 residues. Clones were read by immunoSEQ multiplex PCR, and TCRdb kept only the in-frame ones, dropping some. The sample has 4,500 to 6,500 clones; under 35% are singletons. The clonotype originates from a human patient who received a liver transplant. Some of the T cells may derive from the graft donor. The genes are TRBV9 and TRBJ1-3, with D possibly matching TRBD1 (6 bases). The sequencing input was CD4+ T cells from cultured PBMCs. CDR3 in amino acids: CASSFDIRQVTSGNTIYF. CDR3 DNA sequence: TGTGCCAGCAGCTTTGATATCAGACAGGTTACCTCTGGAAACACCATATATTTT.